The clone carrying this TCR beta chain occurred a few times. As the sequencing template, cDNA was produced by extracting RNA and reverse transcribing it. TCRdb's copy holds only in-frame clones and misses some; the assay was immunoSEQ multiplex PCR. Here the sample spans some 210,000 clones, approximately 72% being singletons. Treatment specified: oral pan-JAK inhibitor, 5-10 mg twice daily. This sample is part of a study of CD8+ T cells in alopecia areata. This CDR3 has 11 residues. CDR1 and CDR2 from the germline V gene are SQVTM and ANQGSEA. The ends were cut back, 7 bases at V and 1 base at J, with 5 bases in the middle.

This rearrangement joins TRBV29-1 to TRBJ2-4; D possibly matches TRBD1 or TRBD2 (5 bases each). The material was CD4+ T cells sorted from blood, obtained between weeks 43 and 45, from a patient treated with tofacitinib. This clonotype originated in a human donor with alopecia areata. CDR3 in amino acids: CSGGAKNIQYF. The CDR3 region has the DNA TGCAGCGGGGGGGCCAAAAACATTCAGTACTTC.